This T cell receptor beta chain appears in the sequencing data of a study of cytomegalovirus exposure and HLA in healthy donors. Study-wide results and caveats: There were a few CMV-associated chains whose specificity for CMV antigens was confirmed in vitro. According to a subsequent analysis, TCR clusters from the first cohort were inclined to appear together in the 130 or so validation repertoires. Cytomegalovirus-associated TCR beta chains were listed, numbering roughly 150.

Sequenced by immunoSEQ multiplex PCR; TCRdb stores in-frame clones only, minus some. The data contain over 150,000 clones, about 89% of them seen just once; the ten biggest clones take up 3% to 3.5%. Remarks on this clone: Its antigen is as yet unknown.

The CDR3 consists of 16 residues. Germline V gene sequence: CDR1 SGDLS, CDR2 YYNGEE. The trim removed 0 bases at V and 5 bases at J, leaving 7 bases unmatched. Separation from the roughly 670-subject first cohort characterized the roughly 110-subject validation cohort, to which the donors belonged. V is TRBV9 and J is TRBJ2-5; 10 bases map to TRBD2. The receptor was derived from a woman younger than 35 in good health and CMV-seropositive. The specimen was PBMCs. CDR3 nucleotide sequence: TGTGCCAGCAGCGTAGACAGCGGGAGGGCCAGGGAGACCCAGTACTTC. It codes for CASSVDSGRARETQYF.